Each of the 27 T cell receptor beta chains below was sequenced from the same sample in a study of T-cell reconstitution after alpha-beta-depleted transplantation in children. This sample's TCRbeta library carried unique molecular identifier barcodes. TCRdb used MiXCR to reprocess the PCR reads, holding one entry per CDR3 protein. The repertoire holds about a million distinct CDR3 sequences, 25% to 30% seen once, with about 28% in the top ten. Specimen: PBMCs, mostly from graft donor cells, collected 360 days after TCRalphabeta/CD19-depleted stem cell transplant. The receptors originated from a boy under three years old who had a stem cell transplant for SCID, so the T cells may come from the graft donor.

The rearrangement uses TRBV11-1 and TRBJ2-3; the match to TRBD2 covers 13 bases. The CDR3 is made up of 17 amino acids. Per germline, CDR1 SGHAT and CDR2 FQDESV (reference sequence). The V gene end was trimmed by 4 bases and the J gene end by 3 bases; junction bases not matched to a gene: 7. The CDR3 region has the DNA TGTGCCAGCAGCTCCCTTCCGGGACTAGCGGGGACAGATACGCAGTATTTT. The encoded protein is CASSSLPGLAGTDTQYF.

DNA of the CDR3: TGTGCCAGCAGCGGGACGCTACTGGGAAACCAAGAGACCCAGTACTTC. Translation gives CASSGTLLGNQETQYF. The chain recombines TRBV5-6 with TRBJ2-5, with D perhaps assigned TRBD1 or TRBD2 (5 bases each). V was trimmed by 4 bases and J by 0 bases, leaving 16 bases between them. Looked up from germline, CDR1 is SGHDT and CDR2 is YYEEEE. The CDR3 length is 16 residues.

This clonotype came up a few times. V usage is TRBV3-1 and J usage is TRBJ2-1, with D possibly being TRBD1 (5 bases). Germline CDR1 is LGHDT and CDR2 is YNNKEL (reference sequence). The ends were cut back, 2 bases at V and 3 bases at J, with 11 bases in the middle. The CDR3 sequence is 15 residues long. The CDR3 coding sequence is TGTGCCAGCAGCCAACGGATAGGGGTCTACAATGAGCAGTTCTTC. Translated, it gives CASSQRIGVYNEQFF.

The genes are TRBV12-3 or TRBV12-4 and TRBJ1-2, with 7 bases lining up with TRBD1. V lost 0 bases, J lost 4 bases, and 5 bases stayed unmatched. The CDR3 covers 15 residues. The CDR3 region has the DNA TGTGCCAGCAGTTTAGCGGGGACAGCCTCCTATGGCTACACCTTC. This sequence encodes CASSLAGTASYGYTF.

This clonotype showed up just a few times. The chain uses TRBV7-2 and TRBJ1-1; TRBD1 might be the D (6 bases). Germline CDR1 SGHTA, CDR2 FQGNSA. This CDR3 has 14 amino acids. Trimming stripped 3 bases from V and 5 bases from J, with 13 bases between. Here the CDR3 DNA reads TGTGCCAGCAGCTTCTGGGGGGGCTGGACTGAAGCTTTCTTT. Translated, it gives CASSFWGGWTEAFF.

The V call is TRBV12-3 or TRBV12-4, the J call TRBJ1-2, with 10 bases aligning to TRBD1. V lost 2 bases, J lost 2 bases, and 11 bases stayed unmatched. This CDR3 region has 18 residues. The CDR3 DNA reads TGTGCCAGCAGTTTAAGACTTAGGACGGGACAGGGGAACTATGGCTACACCTTC. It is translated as CASSLRLRTGQGNYGYTF.

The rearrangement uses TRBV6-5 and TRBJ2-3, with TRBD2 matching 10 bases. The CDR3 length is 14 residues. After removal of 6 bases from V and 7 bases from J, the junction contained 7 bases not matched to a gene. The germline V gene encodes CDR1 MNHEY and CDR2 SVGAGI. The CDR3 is CASSYATSGNTQYF. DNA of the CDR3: TGTGCCAGCAGCTACGCCACTAGCGGGAATACGCAGTATTTT.

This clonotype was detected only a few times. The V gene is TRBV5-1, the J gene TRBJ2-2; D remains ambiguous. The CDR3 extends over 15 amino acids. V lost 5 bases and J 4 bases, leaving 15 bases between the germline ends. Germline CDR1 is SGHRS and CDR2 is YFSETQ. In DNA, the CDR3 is TGCGCCAGCAGTCTTAACTCCATTGGCACCGGGGAGCTGTTTTTT. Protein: CASSLNSIGTGELFF.

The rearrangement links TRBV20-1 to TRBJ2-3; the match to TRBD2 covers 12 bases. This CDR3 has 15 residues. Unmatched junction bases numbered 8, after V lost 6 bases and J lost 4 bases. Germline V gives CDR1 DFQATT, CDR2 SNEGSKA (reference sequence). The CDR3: CSAGLTSGGPDTQYF. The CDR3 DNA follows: TGCAGTGCCGGCCTGACTAGCGGGGGCCCAGATACGCAGTATTTT.

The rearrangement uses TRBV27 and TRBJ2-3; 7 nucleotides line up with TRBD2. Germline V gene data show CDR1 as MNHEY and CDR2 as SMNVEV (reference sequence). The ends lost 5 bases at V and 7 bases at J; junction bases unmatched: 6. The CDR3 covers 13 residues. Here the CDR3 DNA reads TGTGCCAGCAGTCCCCTCGGGGGGTATACGCAGTATTTT. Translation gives CASSPLGGYTQYF.

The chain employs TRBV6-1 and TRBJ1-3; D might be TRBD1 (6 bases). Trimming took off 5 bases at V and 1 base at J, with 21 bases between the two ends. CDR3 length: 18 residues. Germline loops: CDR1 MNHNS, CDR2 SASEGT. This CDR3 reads CASSQQGRKVVSGNTIYF. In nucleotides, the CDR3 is TGTGCCAGCAGTCAACAGGGAAGAAAAGTGGTGTCTGGAAACACCATATATTTT.

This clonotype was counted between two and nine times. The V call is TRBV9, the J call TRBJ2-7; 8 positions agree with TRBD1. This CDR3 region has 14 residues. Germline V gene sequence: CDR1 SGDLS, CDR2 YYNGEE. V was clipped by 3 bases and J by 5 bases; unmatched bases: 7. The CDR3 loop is CASSADRGSDEQYF. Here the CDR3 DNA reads TGTGCCAGCAGCGCCGACAGGGGAAGCGACGAGCAGTACTTC.

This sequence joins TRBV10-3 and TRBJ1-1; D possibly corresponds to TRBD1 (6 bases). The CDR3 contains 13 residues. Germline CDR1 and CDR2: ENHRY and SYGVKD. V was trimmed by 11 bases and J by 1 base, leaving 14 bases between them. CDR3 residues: CALQQGPNTEAFF. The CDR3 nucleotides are TGTGCCCTTCAACAGGGCCCGAACACTGAAGCTTTCTTT.

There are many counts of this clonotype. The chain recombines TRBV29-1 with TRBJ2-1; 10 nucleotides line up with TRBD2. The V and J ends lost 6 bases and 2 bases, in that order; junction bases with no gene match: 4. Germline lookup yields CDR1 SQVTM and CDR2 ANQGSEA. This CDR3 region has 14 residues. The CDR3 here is CSVLLAGPYNEQFF. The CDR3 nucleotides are TGCAGCGTCTTACTAGCGGGGCCCTACAATGAGCAGTTCTTC.

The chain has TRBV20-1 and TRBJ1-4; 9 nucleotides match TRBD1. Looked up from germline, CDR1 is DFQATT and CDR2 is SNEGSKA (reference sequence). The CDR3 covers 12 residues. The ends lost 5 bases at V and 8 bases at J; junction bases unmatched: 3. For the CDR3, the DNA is TGCAGTGCTTGGACAGGGGAGGAAAAACTGTTTTTT. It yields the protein CSAWTGEEKLFF.

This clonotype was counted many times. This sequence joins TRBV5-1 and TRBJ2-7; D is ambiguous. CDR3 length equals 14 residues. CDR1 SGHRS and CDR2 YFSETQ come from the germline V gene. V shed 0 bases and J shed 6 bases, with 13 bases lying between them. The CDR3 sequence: CASSLEASPFEQYF. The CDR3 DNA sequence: TGCGCCAGCAGCTTGGAGGCAAGTCCTTTCGAGCAGTACTTC. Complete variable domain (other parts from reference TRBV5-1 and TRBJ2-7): KAGVTQTPRYLIKTRGQQVTLSCSPISGHRSVSWYQQTPGQGLQFLFEYFSETQRNKGNFPGRFSGRQFSNSRSEMNVSTLELGDSALYLCASSLEASPFEQYFGPGTRLTVT.

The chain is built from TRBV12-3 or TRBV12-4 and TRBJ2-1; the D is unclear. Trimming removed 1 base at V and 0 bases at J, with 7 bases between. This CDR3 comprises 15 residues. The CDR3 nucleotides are TGTGCCAGCAGTTTAGAGGAAAACTCCTACAATGAGCAGTTCTTC. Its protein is CASSLEENSYNEQFF.

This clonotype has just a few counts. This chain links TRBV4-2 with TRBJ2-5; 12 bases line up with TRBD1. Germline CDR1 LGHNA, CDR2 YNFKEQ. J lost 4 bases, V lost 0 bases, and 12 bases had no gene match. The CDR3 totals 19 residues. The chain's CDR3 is CASSQEVGTGGLVRETQYF. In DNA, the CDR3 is TGTGCCAGCAGCCAAGAGGTCGGGACAGGGGGCCTCGTCCGAGAGACCCAGTACTTC.

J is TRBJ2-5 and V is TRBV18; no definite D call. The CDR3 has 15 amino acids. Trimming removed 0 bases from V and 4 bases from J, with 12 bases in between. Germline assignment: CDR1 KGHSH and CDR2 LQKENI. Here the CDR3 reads CASSPPILGRETQYF. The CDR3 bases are TGTGCCAGCTCACCACCAATCTTGGGTCGAGAGACCCAGTACTTC.

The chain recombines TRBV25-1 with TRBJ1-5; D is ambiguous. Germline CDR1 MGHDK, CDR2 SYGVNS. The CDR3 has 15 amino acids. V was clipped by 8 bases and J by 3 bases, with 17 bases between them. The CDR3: CASRTSGGNNQPQHF. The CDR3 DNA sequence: TGTGCCAGCCGAACCTCAGGTGGAAACAATCAGCCCCAGCATTTT.

The CDR3 protein is CSVGRGPDEQFF. The CDR3 nucleotides are TGCAGCGTGGGCAGGGGGCCGGATGAGCAGTTCTTC. The chain carries TRBV29-1 and TRBJ2-1; 8 bases align to TRBD1. The germline gives CDR1 SQVTM, CDR2 ANQGSEA. The CDR3 has 12 residues. V shed 6 bases, J shed 8 bases, and the junction held 6 bases outside the gene matches.

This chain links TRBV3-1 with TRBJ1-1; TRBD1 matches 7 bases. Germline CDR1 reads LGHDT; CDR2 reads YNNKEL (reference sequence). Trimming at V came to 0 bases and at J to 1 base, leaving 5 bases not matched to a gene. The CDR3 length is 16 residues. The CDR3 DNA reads TGTGCCAGCAGCCAAGATTTGGCAGGGGGGAACACTGAAGCTTTCTTT. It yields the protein CASSQDLAGGNTEAFF.

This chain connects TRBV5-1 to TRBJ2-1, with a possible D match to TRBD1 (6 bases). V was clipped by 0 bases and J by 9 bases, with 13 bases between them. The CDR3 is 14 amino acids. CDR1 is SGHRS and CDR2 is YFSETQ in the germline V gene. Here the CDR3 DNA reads TGCGCCAGCAGCTTGGGGGACACCGGCGGTGAGCAGTTCTTC. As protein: CASSLGDTGGEQFF. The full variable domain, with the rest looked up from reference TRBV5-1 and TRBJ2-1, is KAGVTQTPRYLIKTRGQQVTLSCSPISGHRSVSWYQQTPGQGLQFLFEYFSETQRNKGNFPGRFSGRQFSNSRSEMNVSTLELGDSALYLCASSLGDTGGEQFFGPGTRLTVL.

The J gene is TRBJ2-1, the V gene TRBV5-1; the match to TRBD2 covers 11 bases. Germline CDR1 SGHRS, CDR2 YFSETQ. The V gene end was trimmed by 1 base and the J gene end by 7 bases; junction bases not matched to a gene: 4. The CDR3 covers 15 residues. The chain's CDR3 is CASSLPTSGGNEQFF. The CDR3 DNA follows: TGCGCCAGCAGCTTGCCAACTAGCGGGGGAAATGAGCAGTTCTTC.

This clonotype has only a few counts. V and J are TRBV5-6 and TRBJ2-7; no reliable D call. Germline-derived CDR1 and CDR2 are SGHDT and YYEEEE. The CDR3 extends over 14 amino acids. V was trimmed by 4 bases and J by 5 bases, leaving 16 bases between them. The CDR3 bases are TGTGCCAGCAGCCCCCGGTTCTCAGCCAACGAGCAGTACTTC. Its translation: CASSPRFSANEQYF.

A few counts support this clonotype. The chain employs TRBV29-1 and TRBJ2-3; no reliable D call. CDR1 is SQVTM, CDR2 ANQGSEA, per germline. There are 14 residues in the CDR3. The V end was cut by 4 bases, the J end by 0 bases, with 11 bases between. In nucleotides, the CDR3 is TGCAGCGTTGGTGTCAGGTCTAGCACAGATACGCAGTATTTT. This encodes CSVGVRSSTDTQYF.

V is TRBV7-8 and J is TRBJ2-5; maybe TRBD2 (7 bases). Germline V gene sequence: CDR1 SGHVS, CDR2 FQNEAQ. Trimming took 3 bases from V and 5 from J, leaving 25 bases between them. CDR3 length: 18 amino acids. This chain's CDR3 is CASSFLTQGRGSLETQYF. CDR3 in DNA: TGTGCCAGCAGCTTTTTGACCCAGGGGCGGGGGTCCTTGGAGACCCAGTACTTC.